The 25 T cell receptor beta chains below were found in one sample sequenced in a study of cytomegalovirus exposure and HLA in healthy donors (dated by TCRdb to about 2017). Library preparation used the immunoSEQ multiplex PCR assay. For the multiplex PCR, a mixture combining 60 forward primers for TCR Vbeta segments and 13 reverse primers for TCR Jbeta segments was used. This immuneACCESS table, as held by TCRdb, lists in-frame sequences with V and J called but not all clones. Of the missing ones, under half trace to an unresolved V gene in checked studies; the others have no known cause. For this sample the table gives tens of thousands of clones, of which roughly 72% were detected only once. The ten largest clones take up around 10% of the sample. The sequencing input was PBMCs. The receptor set was obtained from a middle-aged woman in good health and CMV-seropositive.

A single count supports this clone. The J gene is TRBJ1-1, the V gene TRBV7-9; 8 bases match TRBD1. V was clipped by 5 bases and J by 4 bases; unmatched bases: 12. CDR1 and CDR2 (germline): SEHNR, FQNEAQ (reference sequence). CDR3 length: 16 amino acids. The CDR3 region has the DNA TGTGCCAGCAGCGCGACAGGGGAAGGTCTGGCCACTGAAGCTTTCTTT. Its protein product is CASSATGEGLATEAFF.

The genes are TRBV30 and TRBJ2-7; 7 bases fit TRBD1. After removal of 1 base from V and 6 bases from J, the junction contained 6 bases not matched to a gene. This CDR3 region has 13 residues. Germline values: CDR1 GTSNPN, CDR2 SVGIG (reference sequence). As DNA, the CDR3 is TGTGCCTGGAGTGAGTCGACAGGGTCCGAGCAGTACTTC. Its protein is CAWSESTGSEQYF.

The chain combines TRBV5-1 with TRBJ2-1; TRBD2 aligns across 15 bases. Germline values: CDR1 SGHRS, CDR2 YFSETQ. The CDR3 contains 18 residues. V gave up 0 bases and J gave up 7 bases; unmatched junction bases: 8. The DNA of the CDR3 is TGCGCCAGCAGCTTGGGGACTAGCGGGAGGGCCTACATGAATGAGCAGTTCTTC. It translates to CASSLGTSGRAYMNEQFF.

V usage is TRBV5-4 and J usage is TRBJ2-5, with 7 bases lining up with TRBD2. V shed 0 bases and J 1 base; nucleotides not matched to a gene: 3. This CDR3 region has 15 residues. CDR1 is SGHNT, CDR2 YYREEE, per germline (reference sequence). Written as DNA, the CDR3 is TGTGCCAGCAGCTTGGGGGCTAGCGGCCAAGAGACCCAGTACTTC. This gives the protein CASSLGASGQETQYF. The whole variable domain, remainder taken from reference TRBV5-4 and TRBJ2-5, is ETGVTQSPTHLIKTRGQQVTLRCSSQSGHNTVSWYQQALGQGPQFIFQYYREEENGRGNFPPRFSGLQFPNYSSELNVNALELDDSALYLCASSLGASGQETQYFGPGTRLLVL.

V and J are TRBV28 and TRBJ2-3; possibly TRBD2 for D (6 bases). This CDR3 contains 12 residues. Germline CDR1 and CDR2: MDHEN and SYDVKM. Trimming removed 10 bases from V and 6 bases from J, with 14 bases in between. CDR3 nucleotide sequence: TGTGCCACCGGAACGGGAGCGGATACGCAGTATTTT. It encodes CATGTGADTQYF.

The CDR3 DNA sequence: TGTGCCTGGAGTGTATCACAGGGAAATGGTCAGCCCCAGCATTTT. It is translated as CAWSVSQGNGQPQHF. V is TRBV30 and J is TRBJ1-5; weak D call: TRBD1 (6 bases). V was cut by 0 bases and J by 6 bases, with 15 bases left in between. CDR3 size: 15 residues. Germline CDR1 reads GTSNPN; CDR2 reads SVGIG (reference sequence).

In its sample, this clone was seen once. The chain combines TRBV28 with TRBJ2-7; D possibly corresponds to TRBD2 (7 bases). Per the germline V gene, CDR1 is MDHEN and CDR2 is SYDVKM. The CDR3 has 13 amino acids. Trimming removed 10 bases from V and 4 bases from J, with 17 bases in between. CDR3 sequence (DNA): TGTGCCACCCAAAAGGGGGGGGAGTACGAGCAGTACTTC. Translated, it gives CATQKGGEYEQYF. The whole variable domain, remainder taken from reference TRBV28 and TRBJ2-7, is DVKVTQSSRYLVKRTGEKVFLECVQDMDHENMFWYRQDPGLGLRLIYFSYDVKMKEKGDIPEGYSVSREKKERFSLILESASTNQTSMYLCATQKGGEYEQYFGPGTRLTVT.

This chain's CDR3 is CASSAIGQMNGYTF. The DNA for the CDR3 is TGTGCCAGCAGCGCAATTGGACAGATGAATGGCTACACCTTC. The J gene is TRBJ1-2, the V gene TRBV5-6; D may be TRBD1 (6 bases). The CDR3 contains 14 residues. Trimming pared 4 bases from V and 6 bases from J, leaving 16 bases between. Germline V gives CDR1 SGHDT, CDR2 YYEEEE.

The chain carries TRBV4-3 and TRBJ2-7, with a weak D call TRBD1 (7 bases). There are 15 residues in the CDR3. The germline V and J ends were trimmed by 0 bases and 12 bases, with 21 bases remaining between them. CDR1 is LGHNA, CDR2 YSLEER, per germline. The CDR3 loop is CASSQDLVSQGGRYF. DNA for the CDR3: TGCGCCAGCAGCCAAGATCTAGTTAGCCAGGGGGGCCGGTACTTC.

This chain links TRBV5-4 with TRBJ2-2, with D possibly TRBD1 on 6 matching bases. The CDR3 has 16 amino acids. The V end was cut by 0 bases, the J end by 0 bases, with 9 bases between. Per the germline V gene, CDR1 is SGHNT and CDR2 is YYREEE (reference sequence). CDR3: CASSLAGQSNTGELFF. The CDR3, as DNA: TGTGCCAGCAGCTTGGCCGGACAGTCGAACACCGGGGAGCTGTTTTTT.

The chain is built from TRBV9 and TRBJ2-2, with 9 bases that match TRBD1. Germline-derived CDR1 and CDR2 are SGDLS and YYNGEE. There are 19 residues in the CDR3. Unmatched junction bases numbered 12, after V lost 0 bases and J lost 3 bases. The CDR3 sequence: CASSVEPRPTGGDTGELFF. CDR3 nucleotides: TGTGCCAGCAGCGTAGAACCCCGCCCGACAGGGGGGGACACCGGGGAGCTGTTTTTT.

This clone was counted a few times. This chain uses TRBV30 with TRBJ2-7, with a possible D match to TRBD1 (6 bases). There are 14 residues in the CDR3. Trimming removed 5 bases at V and 2 bases at J, with 16 bases between. CDR1 is GTSNPN and CDR2 is SVGIG in the germline V gene (reference sequence). CDR3 loop: CAWGTYNGAYEQYF. CDR3 sequence (DNA): TGTGCCTGGGGGACATACAACGGTGCCTACGAGCAGTACTTC.

The chain links TRBV18 to TRBJ2-2; 13 positions match TRBD2. Unmatched junction bases numbered 3, after V lost 5 bases and J lost 6 bases. The CDR3 runs 15 residues. Germline V CDR1 and CDR2: KGHSH, LQKENI. Written as DNA, the CDR3 is TGTGCCAGCTCAGGACTAGCGGGAGAAGCCGGGGAGCTGTTTTTT. Amino acids: CASSGLAGEAGELFF.

This chain uses TRBV27 with TRBJ2-1; 7 nucleotides align to TRBD1. CDR1 and CDR2 (germline): MNHEY, SMNVEV (reference sequence). The junction had 5 bases not matched to a gene; V was cut back by 6 bases and J by 0 bases. This CDR3 is built from 15 residues. The CDR3 sequence is CASSKYRGSYNEQFF. DNA of the CDR3: TGTGCCAGCAGCAAGTACAGGGGCTCCTACAATGAGCAGTTCTTC.

V usage is TRBV5-6 and J usage is TRBJ1-2, with 7 bases fitting TRBD1. CDR3 length: 12 residues. V lost 3 bases, J lost 8 bases, and 4 bases stayed unmatched. Germline V CDR1 and CDR2: SGHDT, YYEEEE. The CDR3 coding sequence is TGTGCCAGCAGCTCGACAGGGCCCGGCTACACCTTC. As protein: CASSSTGPGYTF.

This clone appeared once. The chain is built from TRBV2 and TRBJ2-3, with 8 bases aligning to TRBD2. There are 14 residues in the CDR3. V shed 2 bases, J shed 8 bases, and the junction held 6 bases outside the gene matches. Per germline, CDR1 SNHLY and CDR2 FYNNEI. The CDR3 DNA reads as TGTGCCAGCAGTGAAAGTTCCCGGGAGGGTACGCAGTATTTT. Translating gives CASSESSREGTQYF.

The gene calls are TRBV6-5 and TRBJ1-4; no reliable D call. The CDR3 totals 14 residues. The V end was cut by 0 bases, the J end by 8 bases, with 10 bases between. The germline CDR1 and CDR2 sequences are MNHEY and SVGAGI. Here the CDR3 reads CASSYSTPGEKLFF. The CDR3 bases are TGTGCCAGCAGTTACTCGACCCCGGGGGAAAAACTGTTTTTT.

Here the CDR3 reads CASSQPGRHNEQFF. In DNA, the CDR3 is TGTGCCAGCAGTCAACCGGGTCGTCACAATGAGCAGTTCTTC. V usage is TRBV27 and J usage is TRBJ2-1; D is unclear. Germline CDR1 reads MNHEY; CDR2 reads SMNVEV (reference sequence). Trimming stripped 5 bases from V and 5 bases from J, with 13 bases between. The CDR3 loop spans 14 amino acids.

V is TRBV28 and J is TRBJ2-7, with D perhaps TRBD1 (6 bases). In germline, CDR1 is MDHEN, CDR2 SYDVKM. V lost 4 bases and J 1 base, leaving 8 bases between the germline ends. This CDR3 region has 13 residues. The CDR3 DNA reads TGTGCCAGCAGTTCCGGACAGTCCTACGAGCAGTACTTC. Protein product: CASSSGQSYEQYF.

The V and J genes are TRBV5-4 and TRBJ2-7; 14 bases agree with TRBD2. Germline V CDR1 and CDR2: SGHNT, YYREEE (reference sequence). This CDR3 contains 16 residues. V lost 4 bases, J lost 2 bases, and 5 bases stayed unmatched. The CDR3 reads CASSPGLAGDAYEQYF. CDR3 sequence (DNA): TGTGCCAGCAGCCCGGGACTAGCGGGGGACGCCTACGAGCAGTACTTC.

The genes are TRBV10-3 and TRBJ1-5, with D perhaps TRBD1 (5 bases). V lost 3 bases, J lost 0 bases, and 12 bases lay in between. Germline values: CDR1 ENHRY, CDR2 SYGVKD. The CDR3 has 16 residues. The CDR3 loop is CAISDPGGNSNQPQHF. The CDR3 nucleotides are TGTGCCATCAGTGACCCGGGGGGGAATAGCAATCAGCCCCAGCATTTT.

V usage is TRBV5-6 and J usage is TRBJ1-5; no definite D call. This CDR3 contains 13 residues. Looked up from germline, CDR1 is SGHDT and CDR2 is YYEEEE. V lost 1 base and J 6 bases, leaving 8 bases between the germline ends. The CDR3 spells CASSLFGGQPQHF. The DNA for the CDR3 is TGTGCCAGCAGCTTGTTCGGTGGTCAGCCCCAGCATTTT.

This clone showed up just a few times. The chain uses TRBV6-5 and TRBJ1-2; weak D call: TRBD1 (6 bases). Trimming left V 10 bases short and J 0 bases short, with 12 bases between. The germline V gene has CDR1 MNHEY and CDR2 SVGAGI. This CDR3 region has 13 residues. The CDR3 nucleotides are TGTGCCACTCTGGACAGTACTAACTATGGCTACACCTTC. Translated: CATLDSTNYGYTF.

The chain joins TRBV5-1 to TRBJ1-4; D gene ambiguous. Germline CDR1 SGHRS, CDR2 YFSETQ. The V and J ends lost 5 bases and 0 bases respectively, with 14 bases between them. The CDR3 is 16 amino acids. Written as DNA, the CDR3 is TGCGCCAGCAGATGGGGTTCGGGGACAACTAATGAAAAACTGTTTTTT. Residues: CASRWGSGTTNEKLFF.

The J gene is TRBJ2-1, the V gene TRBV28; 10 nucleotides line up with TRBD1. The trim removed 6 bases at V and 8 bases at J, leaving 1 base unmatched. Per germline, CDR1 MDHEN and CDR2 SYDVKM. The CDR3 contains 12 residues. This chain's CDR3 is CASRGTGDEQFF. In DNA form, the CDR3 reads TGTGCCAGCAGGGGGACAGGGGATGAGCAGTTCTTC. Looking up the rest from reference TRBV28 and TRBJ2-1 gives the full variable domain: DVKVTQSSRYLVKRTGEKVFLECVQDMDHENMFWYRQDPGLGLRLIYFSYDVKMKEKGDIPEGYSVSREKKERFSLILESASTNQTSMYLCASRGTGDEQFFGPGTRLTVL.